This T cell receptor (beta chain) is from a study of sequential checkpoint blockade in melanoma. Looking at the study overall: Randomization was 1:1 between first-line nivolumab→ipilimumab and ipilimumab→nivolumab. After both sequences, patients received maintenance nivolumab.

Method: immunoSEQ multiplex PCR; TCRdb's copy keeps in-frame clones and lacks some. The profile shows around 30,000 clones, around 88% of them singletons. Treatment described: randomized to nivolumab then ipilimumab (arm A) or the reverse (arm B). None of the patients previously received DNA-damaging chemotherapy. Live CD3+CD8+ CD19− CD56− cells were sorted from PBMCs. The source was CD8+ T cells sorted from blood (inferred from file names), collected from a patient given nivolumab and ipilimumab in sequence. This receptor was identified in a human donor with melanoma.

The CDR3 loop reads CASSQRDSYEQYF. CDR3 in DNA: TGCGCCAGCAGCCAACGGGACAGCTACGAGCAGTACTTC. This sequence joins TRBV4-1 and TRBJ2-7; 7 nucleotides agree with TRBD1. Looked up from germline, CDR1 is MGHRA and CDR2 is YSYEKL. This CDR3 is built from 13 residues. V was pared by 2 bases and J by 3 bases, with 1 base of the junction left unmatched.